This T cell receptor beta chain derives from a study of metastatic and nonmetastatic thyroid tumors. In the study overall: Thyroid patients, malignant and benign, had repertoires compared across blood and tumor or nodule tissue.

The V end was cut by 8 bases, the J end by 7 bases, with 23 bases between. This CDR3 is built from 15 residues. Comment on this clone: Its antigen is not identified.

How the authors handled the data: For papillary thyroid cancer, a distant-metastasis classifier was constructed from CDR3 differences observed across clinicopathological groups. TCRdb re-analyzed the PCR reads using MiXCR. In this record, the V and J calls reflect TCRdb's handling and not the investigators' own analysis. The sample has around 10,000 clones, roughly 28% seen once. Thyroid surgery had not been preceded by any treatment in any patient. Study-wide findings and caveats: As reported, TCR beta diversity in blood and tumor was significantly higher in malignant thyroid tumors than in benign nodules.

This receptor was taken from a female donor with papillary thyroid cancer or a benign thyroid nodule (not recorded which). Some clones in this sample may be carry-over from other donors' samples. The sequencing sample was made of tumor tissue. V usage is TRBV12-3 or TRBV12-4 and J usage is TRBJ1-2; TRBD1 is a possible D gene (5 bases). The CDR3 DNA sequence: TGTGCCAGCTGCTCCGCGGACGGGACCGTATCTGGCTACACCTTC. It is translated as CASCSADGTVSGYTF.